The T cell receptor beta chain under discussion was sequenced for a study of CD8+ T cells in alopecia areata. About the research overall: Tofacitinib ran for 6 to 18 months before 6 months off drug. Notes on the study in general: Lesional scalp exceeded normal scalp in clonality, especially in alopecia totalis/universalis.

Specified treatment: oral pan-JAK inhibitor, 5-10 mg twice daily. There are a few counts of this clone. Antigen: not known. CDR3 length: 15 amino acids. Germline V CDR1 and CDR2: GTSNPN, SVGIG (reference sequence). V lost 4 bases to trimming and J lost 3 bases, with 18 bases between them. Extracted from the samples, RNA was reverse transcribed into cDNA to serve as the sequencing template. Sequenced by immunoSEQ multiplex PCR; TCRdb stores in-frame clones only, minus some. The data hold 190,000 or so clones, with approximately 60% observed a single time. The source of this sequence is a human donor with alopecia areata. The chain combines TRBV30 with TRBJ1-2, with D possibly matching TRBD1 (6 bases). Material: CD4+ T cells sorted from blood, obtained at week 4, from a patient treated with tofacitinib. The CDR3 region is CAWIPSPGVDYGYTF. CDR3 sequence (DNA): TGTGCCTGGATCCCCAGCCCAGGGGTGGACTATGGCTACACCTTC.